This T cell receptor (beta chain) was identified in a study of human T cells and chemical hapten exposure (dated by TCRdb to about 2021). Describing the broader study: Libraries were pooled for sequencing, and variation in per-sample TCR yields was attributed mainly to small differences in library volumes within the pool. The study tracked peripheral blood TCR repertoire changes in vivo during primary and secondary sensitization to the hapten diphenylcyclopropenone (DPC) in alopecia patients. For every blood RNA sample, sequencing covered both the TCR alpha and TCR beta chains.

The germline ends are 12 bases apart after V is trimmed by 4 bases and J by 0 bases. CDR1 and CDR2, looked up from the germline V gene, are ENHRY and SYGVKD. The CDR3 starts with the cysteine, ends with the phenylalanine, and has 15 residues. Only the CDR3 DNA stays, 45 bases, in frame from base 1. This clonotype was picked up many times. Its cognate antigen has yet to be identified. The input lacks base qualities; no much larger clone sits a single base away. The library was prepared using 5' RACE. Sequencing was performed on an Illumina MiSeq. Library preparation attached unique molecular identifiers to individual cDNA molecules for quantitative, reproducible TCR counting. Under the source paper's analysis protocol: Samples had a median of approximately 96,000 TCRs, with a range from roughly 23,224 to 700,000. V, J and CDR3 annotation of the TCR reads was carried out using the Decombinator software suite. Every sample was subsampled to the same number of TCRs (28,000) for the PS versus PT1 abundance plots. TCRs were defined as expanded if absent before sensitization and observed at least eight times at the 2-week time point. Starting from the raw public reads, TCRdb applied fastp trimming at Q25, assembled clones with MiXCR and retained in-frame beta chains. Each record represents a unique CDR3 protein, reported with the most common genes and DNA among its rows. The V and J calls, along with clone size, are taken from TCRdb and not from the paper's own processing. This sample lists about 140,000 distinct CDR3 sequences; around 4% were detected once. The ten top clones hold about 1.3% of the sample.

The research as a whole found: The number of TCRs above 1 in 1000 frequency did not change with DPC sensitization; there was no evidence of global repertoire structure alterations. After repeated subsampling, the strength of the expansion versus patch-test correlation and the threshold at which it became significant changed.

Total RNA was extracted from unfractionated whole blood that had been collected in Tempus Blood RNA tubes. A handful of healthy volunteers were used as TCR sequencing controls and were bled at day 0, 2 weeks and 6 weeks. The source of this sequence is a female donor in good health. The V gene is TRBV10-3 and the J gene is TRBJ1-1; D gene: possibly TRBD1, on 5 matching bases. DNA sequence: TGTGCCATCAGTGGTAATACAGGAGTGAACACTGAAGCTTTCTTT. This is translated as CAISGNTGVNTEAFF.